This T cell receptor beta chain was sequenced for a study of blood T cell repertoires in COVID-19 (dated by TCRdb to 2018 to 2020). For context, the study as a whole: The collaborator samples originated in the United States, Italy and Spain and spanned the acute and convalescent phases of COVID-19. The prospective study material was composed of cDNA or gDNA derived from T cells, B-cell-depleted T cells, or PBMCs. Where available, HLA class I and class II types were taken from metadata supplied by the sample provider and were not determined by assay-based typing. Samples were obtained from the ongoing ImmuneRACE study (first 160 participants) and from 1,200 or so subjects provided by 6 global collaborators. The repertoires were released in a freely available public database meant as a resource for research on the immune response to SARS-CoV-2. A de-identified subject ID, COVID-19 status, age in years and sex were almost always included in the sample metadata. The dataset comprised deeply sampled blood TCRbeta repertoires from subjects exposed to, actively infected with, or recovered from COVID-19. Paper-wide results and their limitations: Clinical and demographic metadata were provided uncurated, with the amount varying by source and participant.

Of note for this clone: Its binding antigen is unknown. Base qualities are missing; no much larger clone stands one base away.

At one collaborating source in Seattle, patients were enrolled during active infection and were followed longitudinally through the course of disease. Each collaborating institution followed its own protocols to collect whole blood in K2EDTA tubes. Collaborator samples were shipped for TCRbeta analysis as frozen whole blood, isolated PBMCs, or DNA extracted from either sample type. The CDR3 numbers 14 residues from cysteine through phenylalanine. The read is trimmed to its CDR3 DNA, 42 bases read in frame from base 1. Germline trimming: 3 bases from V, 4 bases from J; junction bases outside gene matches: 5. According to the germline V gene, CDR1 reads MGHDK and CDR2 reads SYGVNS. The immunoSEQ Assay, a bias-controlled multiplex PCR, was used to amplify TCRbeta CDR3 regions from genomic DNA. Per the authors' processing: The number of nucleated cells in each sample was estimated from the amplification of reference gene primers within the assay. Sequence reads were collapsed and filtered to measure the absolute abundance of every unique TCRbeta CDR3 rearrangement. For each sample, productive Simpson clonality was calculated as the square root of Simpson's diversity index over productive rearrangements. What TCRdb holds here is the immuneACCESS table cut down to in-frame rearrangements. Part of the clones is not present; checked against another copy, under half of the missing clones reflect an unresolved V gene, and the others are unexplained. V, J and clone size derive from that table, while D and trimming were established from the DNA sequence. This sample lists hundreds of thousands of clones; roughly 90% were detected once. Of the sample, roughly 14% falls within the top ten clones.

The sequence was obtained from a woman aged 70 to 79 with COVID-19, enrolled during active disease. The chain was built from TRBV25-1 and TRBJ2-5; 7 bases in between match TRBD2. Sequences were obtained from peripheral blood. In nucleotides, the sequence is TGTGCCAGCAGTGACGTGGGGGGGAGAGAGACCCAGTACTTC. This yields the protein CASSDVGGRETQYF.